This T cell receptor (beta chain) was recovered during a study of beta chain features in type 1 diabetes. Study context: Sorted cells, around 100 million in number, were examined across all samples.

Concerning this clone itself: Its antigen is not identified.

All of the isolated RNA was reverse transcribed, so expressed TCRB transcripts were sequenced. TCRdb keeps only in-frame clones here, not all; method: immunoSEQ multiplex PCR. Of more than 150,000 clones listed, around an eighth are singletons. This CDR3 region has 12 residues. Germline V gene sequence: CDR1 MNHEY, CDR2 SMNVEV (reference sequence). The V gene lost 6 bases and the J gene lost 2 bases, with 7 bases spanning the gap. CD45RO/CCR7/CD25/CD127/CD95/CD27 sorting isolated CD4+ naive, central memory, regulatory and stem cell-like memory cells. Sorting gave populations that all exceeded 95% purity. Study-wide points: It was among patients, rather than healthy donors, that naive, central memory and Treg TCRB repertoires appeared more similar.

The sample comprised central memory CD4+ T cells from blood. The sequence derives from a woman aged 18-29 years in good health. V gene TRBV27 combines with J gene TRBJ1-2, with D hard to call. CDR3 residues: CASRGGNYGYTF. For the CDR3, the DNA is TGTGCCAGCAGAGGAGGGAACTATGGCTACACCTTC.